One sample yielded the 12 T cell receptor beta chains listed below, sequenced in a study of T cells in Graves' hyperthyroidism and ophthalmopathy. TCR beta CDR3 regions were amplified from RNA. The HTBI set primed first-round TCR CDR3 RT-PCR. TCRdb called the multiplex PCR reads again in MiXCR, with one record for every CDR3 protein. The repertoire consists of fewer than 850,000 distinct CDR3 sequences, with approximately 15% occurring once and the leading ten covering around 15%. Specimen: blood. These receptor sequences come from a man aged 45-60 years with Graves' hyperthyroidism.

This clonotype was recorded at least ten times. The V and J genes are TRBV6-1 and TRBJ2-7; 10 bases line up with TRBD1. V trimming: 6 bases; J trimming: 2 bases; junction bases outside the gene matches: 4. This CDR3 has 14 amino acids. Germline CDR1 MNHNS, CDR2 SASEGT. CDR3 bases: TGTGCCAGCAGGGACGGACAGGGGGCCTACGAGCAGTACTTC. This codes for CASRDGQGAYEQYF.

The table lists this clonotype with many counts. This chain connects TRBV28 to TRBJ1-5; no firm D call. Germline CDR1 reads MDHEN; CDR2 reads SYDVKM. The V gene lost 3 bases and the J gene lost 7 bases, with 10 bases spanning the gap. CDR3 size: 13 residues. The CDR3 loop reads CASSFPQAQPQHF. The DNA of the CDR3 is TGTGCCAGCAGTTTTCCCCAAGCACAGCCCCAGCATTTT.

The chain is built from TRBV5-1 and TRBJ1-6, with 10 bases lining up with TRBD1. The germline V gene has CDR1 SGHRS and CDR2 YFSETQ. The trim removed 4 bases at V and 8 bases at J, leaving 3 bases unmatched. This CDR3 contains 14 residues. The CDR3 loop is CASSRGQGDSPLHF. CDR3 in DNA: TGCGCCAGCAGCCGTGGACAGGGGGATTCACCCCTCCACTTT.

This chain joins TRBV7-2 and TRBJ2-5; D possibly uses TRBD1 or TRBD2 (5 bases each). V gave up 5 bases and J gave up 2 bases, with 12 bases separating them. The CDR3 consists of 14 residues. Per the germline V gene, CDR1 is SGHTA and CDR2 is FQGNSA. DNA of the CDR3: TGTGCCAGCAGCCTGATGGGGGTTCAAGAGACCCAGTACTTC. Translating it yields CASSLMGVQETQYF.

At least ten counts were recorded for this clonotype. The CDR3: CAISEGQGGDQPQHF. The CDR3 coding sequence is TGTGCCATCAGTGAGGGCCAGGGAGGGGATCAGCCCCAGCATTTT. V gene TRBV10-3 combines with J gene TRBJ1-5, with TRBD1 as a possible D gene (5 bases). The CDR3 extends over 15 amino acids. CDR1 is ENHRY, CDR2 SYGVKD, per germline. Trimming shortened V by 2 bases and J by 5 bases, and 13 bases separated the two germline ends.

The chain has TRBV10-1 and TRBJ2-7, with 10 bases that match TRBD1. The CDR3 runs 15 residues. Germline-derived CDR1 and CDR2 are WNHNN and SYGVQD (reference sequence). V shed 3 bases, J shed 5 bases, and the junction held 7 bases outside the gene matches. The CDR3, as DNA: TGCGCCAGCAGTGATCAGACAGGGGGCTTCGACGAGCAGTACTTC. Translating it yields CASSDQTGGFDEQYF.

The chain combines TRBV19 with TRBJ2-2; TRBD1 agrees at 8 bases. V dropped 6 bases and J dropped 5; count of bases not matched to a gene: 5. CDR3 length equals 14 residues. The germline V gene encodes CDR1 LNHDA and CDR2 SQIVND (reference sequence). CDR3 in DNA: TGTGCCAGTAGGGCAGGGGGCTGGACCGGGGAGCTGTTTTTT. Protein: CASRAGGWTGELFF.

This clonotype was observed a few times. The chain has TRBV12-3 or TRBV12-4 and TRBJ1-5; D is unresolved. The ends were cut back, 3 bases at V and 0 bases at J, with 12 bases in the middle. The length of the CDR3 is 16 residues. CDR3 bases: TGTGCCAGCAGTTTCGCGGGTCGGGGTAGCAATCAGCCCCAGCATTTT. It codes for CASSFAGRGSNQPQHF.

This chain uses TRBV19 with TRBJ1-5; D not resolved. V lost 4 bases, J lost 0 bases, and 10 bases lay in between. Per the germline V gene, CDR1 is LNHDA and CDR2 is SQIVND (reference sequence). The CDR3 is 15 residues long. CDR3 nucleotide sequence: TGTGCCAGTAGTACGACAAAGTATAGCAATCAGCCCCAGCATTTT. This translates into CASSTTKYSNQPQHF.

This clonotype was picked up many times. This chain joins TRBV7-9 and TRBJ2-1; D may be TRBD1 (6 bases). This CDR3 is 15 amino acids long. CDR1 and CDR2 (germline): SEHNR, FQNEAQ (reference sequence). V was shortened by 4 bases and J by 0 bases, with 10 bases between the two germline ends. CDR3 region: CASSSQGSSYNEQFF. CDR3 in DNA: TGTGCCAGCAGCTCGCAGGGGAGCTCCTACAATGAGCAGTTCTTC.

The chain uses TRBV27 and TRBJ2-7, with 8 nucleotides matching TRBD1. The trim removed 5 bases at V and 5 bases at J, leaving 5 bases unmatched. Germline CDR1 MNHEY, CDR2 SMNVEV (reference sequence). This CDR3 is built from 13 residues. CDR3 residues: CASSKQGENEQYF. The CDR3 DNA is TGTGCCAGCAGTAAACAGGGGGAAAACGAGCAGTACTTC.

In this sample, this clonotype turned up many times. The chain couples TRBV12-3 or TRBV12-4 to TRBJ2-2; no clear D gene. Trimming shortened V by 7 bases and J by 1 base, and 10 bases separated the two germline ends. The CDR3 length is 14 residues. The CDR3 reads CASNAGRNTGELFF. CDR3 bases: TGTGCCAGCAACGCCGGGCGGAACACCGGGGAGCTGTTTTTT.